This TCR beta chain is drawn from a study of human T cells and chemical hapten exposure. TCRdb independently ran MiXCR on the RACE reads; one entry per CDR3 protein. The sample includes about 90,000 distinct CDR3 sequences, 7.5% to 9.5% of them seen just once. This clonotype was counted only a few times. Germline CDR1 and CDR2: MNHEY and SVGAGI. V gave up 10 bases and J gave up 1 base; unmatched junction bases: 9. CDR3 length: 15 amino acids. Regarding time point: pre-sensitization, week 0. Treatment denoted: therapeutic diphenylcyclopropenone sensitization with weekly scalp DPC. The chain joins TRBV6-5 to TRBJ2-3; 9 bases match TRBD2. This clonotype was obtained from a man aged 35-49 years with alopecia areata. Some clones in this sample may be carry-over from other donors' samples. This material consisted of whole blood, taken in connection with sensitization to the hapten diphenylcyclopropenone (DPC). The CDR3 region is CATLAGEARTDTQYF. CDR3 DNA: TGTGCCACCTTAGCGGGAGAGGCCCGCACAGATACGCAGTATTTT.